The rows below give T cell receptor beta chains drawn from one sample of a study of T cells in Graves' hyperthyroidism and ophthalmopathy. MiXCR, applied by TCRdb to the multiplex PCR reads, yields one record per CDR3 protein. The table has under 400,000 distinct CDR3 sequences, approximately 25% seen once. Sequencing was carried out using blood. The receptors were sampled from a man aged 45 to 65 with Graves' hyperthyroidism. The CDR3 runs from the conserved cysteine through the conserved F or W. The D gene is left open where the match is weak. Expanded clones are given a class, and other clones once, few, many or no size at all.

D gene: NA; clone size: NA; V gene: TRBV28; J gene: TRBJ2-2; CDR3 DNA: TGTGCCAGCAGTGTATCGACCACCGGGGAGCTGTTTTTT; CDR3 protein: CASSVSTTGELFF
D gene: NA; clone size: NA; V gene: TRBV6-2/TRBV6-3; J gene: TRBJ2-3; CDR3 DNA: TGTGCCAGCAGTTACTCGAGAGTCACAGATACGCAGTATTTT; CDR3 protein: CASSYSRVTDTQYF
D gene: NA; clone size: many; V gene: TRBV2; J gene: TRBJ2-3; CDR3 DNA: TGTGCCAGCAGCCTAAAAGGGTCAGATACGCAGTATTTT; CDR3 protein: CASSLKGSDTQYF
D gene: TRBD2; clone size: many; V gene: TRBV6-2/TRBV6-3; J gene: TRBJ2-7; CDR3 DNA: TGTGCCAGCAGACCCGCGTTGGGACTAGCGGACTACGAGCAGTACTTC; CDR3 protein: CASRPALGLADYEQYF
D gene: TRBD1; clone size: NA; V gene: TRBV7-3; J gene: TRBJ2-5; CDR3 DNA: TGTGCCAGCAGCCCCGGGACAGTGGACGAGACCCAGTACTTC; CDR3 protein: CASSPGTVDETQYF
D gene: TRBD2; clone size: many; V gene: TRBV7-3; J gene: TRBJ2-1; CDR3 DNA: TGTGCCAGCAGCTTGGGACTAGCGGGAGTGGATGAGCAGTTCTTC; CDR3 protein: CASSLGLAGVDEQFF
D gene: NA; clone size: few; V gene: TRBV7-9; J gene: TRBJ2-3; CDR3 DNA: TGTGCCAGCAGCTTAGAGAGGACCCCCTCGAGCACAGATACGCAGTATTTT; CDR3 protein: CASSLERTPSSTDTQYF
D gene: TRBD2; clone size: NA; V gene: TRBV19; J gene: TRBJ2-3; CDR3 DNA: TGTGCCAGTAGTATACGGGGAGTCGCTAGCGGAATCAGCACAGATACGCAGTATTTT; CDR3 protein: CASSIRGVASGISTDTQYF
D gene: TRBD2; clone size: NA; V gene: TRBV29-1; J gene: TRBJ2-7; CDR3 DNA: TGCAGCGTTGGGGAGGGCGAGCAGTACTTC; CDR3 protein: CSVGEGEQYF
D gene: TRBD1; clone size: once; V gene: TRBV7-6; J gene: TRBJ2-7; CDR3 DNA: TGTGCCAGCAGCCGCACCCCGGGACAGGGGTACGAGCAGTACTTC; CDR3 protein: CASSRTPGQGYEQYF
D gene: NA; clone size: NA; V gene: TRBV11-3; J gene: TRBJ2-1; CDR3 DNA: TGTGCCAGCAGCTTTTTTGGGCGGAGCAATGAGCAGTTCTTC; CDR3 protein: CASSFFGRSNEQFF
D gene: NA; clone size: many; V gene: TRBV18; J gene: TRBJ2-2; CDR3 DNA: TGTGCCAGCTCACAAAAGAACACCGGGGAGCTGTTTTTT; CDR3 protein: CASSQKNTGELFF
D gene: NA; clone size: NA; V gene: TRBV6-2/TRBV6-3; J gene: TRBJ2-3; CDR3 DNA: TGTGCCAGCGCTTCTCCAGGGGCAGATACGCAGTATTTT; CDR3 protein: CASASPGADTQYF
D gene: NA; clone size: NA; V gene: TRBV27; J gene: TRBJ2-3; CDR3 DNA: TGTGCCAGCAGTGTAGAGCGGAGTAGCACAGATACGCAGTATTTT; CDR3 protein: CASSVERSSTDTQYF
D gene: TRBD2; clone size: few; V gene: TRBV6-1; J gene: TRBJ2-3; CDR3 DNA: TGTGCCAGCAGTTCGGGAGGATTCACGCAGTATTTT; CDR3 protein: CASSSGGFTQYF
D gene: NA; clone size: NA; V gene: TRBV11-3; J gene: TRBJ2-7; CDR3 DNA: TGTGCCAGCAGCTTCACCGCAGGGATTTCCTACGAGCAGTACTTC; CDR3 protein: CASSFTAGISYEQYF
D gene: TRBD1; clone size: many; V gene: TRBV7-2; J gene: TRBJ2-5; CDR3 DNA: TGTGCCAGCAGCCCTGGGACAGTCGAGACCCAGTACTTC; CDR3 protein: CASSPGTVETQYF
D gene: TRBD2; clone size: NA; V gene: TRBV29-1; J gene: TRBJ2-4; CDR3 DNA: TGCAGCGTGGCGAGCTCTAGCGGGAGGGGGTTCGGCGCCAAAAACATTCAGTACTTC; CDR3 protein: CSVASSSGRGFGAKNIQYF
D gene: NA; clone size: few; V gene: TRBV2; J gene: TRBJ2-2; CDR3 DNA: TGTGCCAGCAGTGAACGGTTAGGGATGGTTGGGGAGCTGTTTTTT; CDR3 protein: CASSERLGMVGELFF
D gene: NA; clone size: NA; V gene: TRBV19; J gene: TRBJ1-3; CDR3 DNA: TGTGCCAGTACCAAGGGCGGGATTTCTGGAAACACCATATATTTT; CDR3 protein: CASTKGGISGNTIYF
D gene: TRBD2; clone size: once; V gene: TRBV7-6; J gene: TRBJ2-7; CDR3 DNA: TGTGCCAGCAGCTTAGCCCCTTCGGGAGGGGCTTCGAGTCGGGCCTACGAGCAGTACTTC; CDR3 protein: CASSLAPSGGASSRAYEQYF
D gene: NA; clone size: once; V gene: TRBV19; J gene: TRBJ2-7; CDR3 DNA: TGTGCCAGTAGTATCGGGGGACAGTCCTACGAGCAGTACTTC; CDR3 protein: CASSIGGQSYEQYF
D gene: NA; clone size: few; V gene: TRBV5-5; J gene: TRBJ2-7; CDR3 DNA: TGTGCCAGCAGCTTGGGCCTTTCCCCCGGCGAGCAGTACTTC; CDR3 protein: CASSLGLSPGEQYF
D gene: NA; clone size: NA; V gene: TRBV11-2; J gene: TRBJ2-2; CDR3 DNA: TGTGCCGCCCAGGGGACGGGAAAGAACACCGGGGAGCTGTTTTTT; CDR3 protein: CAAQGTGKNTGELFF
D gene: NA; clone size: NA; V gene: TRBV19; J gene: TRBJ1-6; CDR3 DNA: TGTGCCAGTAGTACGACGGGGCCTAATTCACCCCTCCACTTT; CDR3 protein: CASSTTGPNSPLHF
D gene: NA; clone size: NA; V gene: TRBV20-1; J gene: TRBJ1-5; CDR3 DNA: TGCAGTGCTGGTGCCCTGGAGGCCCAGCATTTT; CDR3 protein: CSAGALEAQHF
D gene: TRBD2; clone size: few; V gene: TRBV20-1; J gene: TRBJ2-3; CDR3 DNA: TGCAGTGCTGGCCCGACTAGCCTAACGCAGTATTTT; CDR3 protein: CSAGPTSLTQYF
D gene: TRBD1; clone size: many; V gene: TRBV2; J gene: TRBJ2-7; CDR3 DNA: TGTGCCAGCAGGGCCGGGACAGCTGCCTACGAGCAGTACTTC; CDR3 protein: CASRAGTAAYEQYF
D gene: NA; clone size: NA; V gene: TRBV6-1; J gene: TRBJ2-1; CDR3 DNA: TGTGCCAGCAGTGAAGTGGCTAGGGGTCGCAATGAGCAGTTCTTC; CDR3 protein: CASSEVARGRNEQFF
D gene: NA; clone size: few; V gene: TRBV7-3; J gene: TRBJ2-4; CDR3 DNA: TGTGCCAGCAGTCAACCTAGCATCGAAAACATTCAGTACTTC; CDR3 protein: CASSQPSIENIQYF
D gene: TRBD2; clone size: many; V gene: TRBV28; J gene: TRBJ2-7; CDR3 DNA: TGTGCCAGCAGTTTATGGACTAGCGGTTACGAGCAGTACTTC; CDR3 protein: CASSLWTSGYEQYF
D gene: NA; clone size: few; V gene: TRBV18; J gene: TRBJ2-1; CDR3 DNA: TGTGCCAGCTCAGCAACGACCGGGACTTCTCAGTTCTTC; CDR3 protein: CASSATTGTSQFF
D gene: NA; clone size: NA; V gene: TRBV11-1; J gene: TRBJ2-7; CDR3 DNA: TGCGCCAGCAGCCAAAGACCCGCAGGGGAAAGATACTACGAGCAGTACTTC; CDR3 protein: CASSQRPAGERYYEQYF
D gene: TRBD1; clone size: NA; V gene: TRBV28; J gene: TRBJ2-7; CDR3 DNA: TGTGCCGGAGGGGACAGGGAAGCCGAGCAGTACTTC; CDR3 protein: CAGGDREAEQYF
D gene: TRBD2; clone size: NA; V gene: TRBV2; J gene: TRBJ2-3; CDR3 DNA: TGTGCCAGCAGCGACTACCGACTAGCGGGAGAGCCGGATACGCAGTATTTT; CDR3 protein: CASSDYRLAGEPDTQYF
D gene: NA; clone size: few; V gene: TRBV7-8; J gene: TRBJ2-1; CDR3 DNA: TGTGCCAGCAGCTTAGTCTCGTCAGCAGACCACAATGAGCAGTTCTTC; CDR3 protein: CASSLVSSADHNEQFF
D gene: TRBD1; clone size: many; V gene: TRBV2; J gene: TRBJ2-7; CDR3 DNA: TGTGCCAGCAGAGACGCCACGCGGACAGGGACCTACGAGCAGTACTTC; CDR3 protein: CASRDATRTGTYEQYF
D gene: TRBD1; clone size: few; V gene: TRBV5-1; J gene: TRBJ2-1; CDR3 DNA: TGCGCCAGCAGCCCAGGGGGGACAGGAGACAATGGGCAGTTCTTC; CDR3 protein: CASSPGGTGDNGQFF
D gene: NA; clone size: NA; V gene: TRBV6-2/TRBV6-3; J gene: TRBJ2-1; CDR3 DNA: TGTGCCAGCAGTACGACAGTTTACAATGAGCAGTTCTTC; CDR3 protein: CASSTTVYNEQFF
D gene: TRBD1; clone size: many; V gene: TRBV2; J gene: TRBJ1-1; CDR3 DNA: TGTGCCAGCAGTGAATTCCAGGGGGCAAACACTGAAGCTTTCTTT; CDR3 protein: CASSEFQGANTEAFF
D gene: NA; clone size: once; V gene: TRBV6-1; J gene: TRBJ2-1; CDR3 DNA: TGTGCCAGCCGTCCGCAGGGTCCCTACGAGCAGTTCTTC; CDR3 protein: CASRPQGPYEQFF
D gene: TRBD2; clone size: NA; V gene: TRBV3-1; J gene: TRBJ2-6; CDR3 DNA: TGTGCCAGCAGCCAAGCCCCGGGACTAGCCGCCGGGGCCAACGTCCTGACTTTC; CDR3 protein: CASSQAPGLAAGANVLTF
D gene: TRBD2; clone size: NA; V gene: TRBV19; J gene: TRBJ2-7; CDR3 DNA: TGTGCCAGTACCCTACGGGGGGGCTCCAACGAGCAGTACTTC; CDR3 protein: CASTLRGGSNEQYF
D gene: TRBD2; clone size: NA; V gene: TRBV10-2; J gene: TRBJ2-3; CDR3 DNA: TGCGCCAGCAGACTAGCGGGTGGTAAAGATACGCAGTATTTT; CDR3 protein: CASRLAGGKDTQYF
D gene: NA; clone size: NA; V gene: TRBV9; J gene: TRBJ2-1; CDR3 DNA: TGTGCCAGCAGCGGTCGGTCGGCGGCACAGTTCTTC; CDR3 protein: CASSGRSAAQFF
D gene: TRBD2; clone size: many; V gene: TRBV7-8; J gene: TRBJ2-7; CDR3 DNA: TGTGCCAGCAGCTTAGTACTAGCGGGAAACTACGAGCAGTACTTC; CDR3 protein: CASSLVLAGNYEQYF
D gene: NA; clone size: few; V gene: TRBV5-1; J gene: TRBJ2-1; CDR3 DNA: TGCGCCAGCAGAAGGGACGCACGCTCCTACAATGAGCAGTTCTTC; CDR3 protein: CASRRDARSYNEQFF
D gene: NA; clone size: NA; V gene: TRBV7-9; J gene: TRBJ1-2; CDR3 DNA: TGTGCCAGCAGCTCCGATAACGCTGGCGATGGCTACACCTTC; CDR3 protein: CASSSDNAGDGYTF
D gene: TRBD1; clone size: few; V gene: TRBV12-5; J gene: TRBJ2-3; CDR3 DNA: TGTGCTAGCCGGATCAGGGGGCTGAGCACAGATACGCAGTATTTT; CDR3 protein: CASRIRGLSTDTQYF
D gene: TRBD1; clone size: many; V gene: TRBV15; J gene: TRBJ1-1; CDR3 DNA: TGTGCCACCAATATAGGACGCAAGGGGGCAAAGGACACTGAAGCTTTCTTT; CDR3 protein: CATNIGRKGAKDTEAFF